This passage covers 32 T cell receptor beta chains from one sample sequenced in a study of graft-versus-host responses after intestinal transplantation. The repertoire was sequenced with immunoSEQ multiplex PCR; TCRdb's copy has only in-frame clones and lacks some. The sample has around 110,000 clones; roughly 93% are singletons. Which antigens these TCRs recognize remains unknown. The starting material was unstimulated CD8+ T cells sorted from spleen or lymph node cells, obtained before transplant. All receptors derive from a human donor who was the organ donor for an intestinal transplant.

V gene TRBV5-1 combines with J gene TRBJ2-2; 8 bases fit TRBD2. Trimming took 4 bases from V and 0 from J; bases not matched to a gene: 5. The CDR3 loop spans 16 amino acids. CDR1 SGHRS and CDR2 YFSETQ come from the germline V gene. CDR3 sequence: CASSPGRGANTGELFF. In DNA form, the CDR3 reads TGCGCCAGCAGCCCAGGGCGGGGGGCGAACACCGGGGAGCTGTTTTTT.

The V gene is TRBV30, the J gene TRBJ2-3, with D perhaps TRBD1 (6 bases). This CDR3 contains 14 residues. V gave up 1 base and J gave up 2 bases, with 10 bases separating them. In germline, CDR1 is GTSNPN, CDR2 SVGIG (reference sequence). The CDR3 coding sequence is TGTGCCTGGAGTGCAGGGGCTTTCACAGATACGCAGTATTTT. Translation gives CAWSAGAFTDTQYF.

With regard to this clone: The same CDR3 is also encoded by other DNA sequences in this sample. V gene TRBV27 combines with J gene TRBJ1-5, with 7 bases fitting TRBD1. The CDR3 has 19 amino acids. Germline trimming cut 2 bases from V and 1 base from J; bases unmatched to any gene: 14. CDR1 is MNHEY, CDR2 SMNVEV, per germline (reference sequence). The CDR3 protein is CASSLLPPSTGFSNQPQHF. DNA of the CDR3: TGTGCCAGCAGTTTACTACCCCCGTCGACAGGGTTCAGCAATCAGCCCCAGCATTTT.

This clone appeared a few times. The rearrangement links TRBV2 to TRBJ2-5; 8 nucleotides align to TRBD2. The CDR3 runs to 13 residues. J lost 5 bases, V lost 5 bases, and 4 bases had no gene match. Germline lookup yields CDR1 SNHLY and CDR2 FYNNEI. The DNA for the CDR3 is TGTGCCAGCAGTCCACTAGCGGTGGAGACCCAGTACTTC. Translating gives CASSPLAVETQYF.

This chain joins TRBV19 and TRBJ1-1; D is possibly TRBD1 (5 bases). V was trimmed by 6 bases and J by 1 base, leaving 12 bases between them. The germline V gene has CDR1 LNHDA and CDR2 SQIVND (reference sequence). This CDR3 has 14 residues. This CDR3 is CASRHRRENTEAFF. CDR3 DNA: TGTGCCAGTAGGCACAGGCGCGAGAACACTGAAGCTTTCTTT.

The chain joins TRBV13 to TRBJ2-1; TRBD2 might be the D (5 bases). Between the trimmed V and J ends, which lost 5 bases and 6 bases, there was a span of 14 bases. Germline CDR1 and CDR2: PRHDT and FYEKMQ (reference sequence). This CDR3 spans 14 amino acids. CDR3 coding DNA: TGTGCCAGCAGCCAAGGGTGGGAGTCCAATGAGCAGTTCTTC. Protein: CASSQGWESNEQFF.

The chain recombines TRBV6-5 with TRBJ2-1; weak D call: TRBD1 (5 bases). The CDR3 loop spans 15 amino acids. The V gene's germline CDR1 is MNHEY and CDR2 SVGAGI. V lost 6 bases to trimming and J lost 0 bases, with 12 bases between them. The DNA for the CDR3 is TGTGCCAGCAGATTAGACAGCAGCTCCTACAATGAGCAGTTCTTC. Amino acid sequence: CASRLDSSSYNEQFF.

The chain employs TRBV19 and TRBJ2-1, with a tentative D call TRBD2 (5 bases). Germline CDR1 reads LNHDA; CDR2 reads SQIVND (reference sequence). V was trimmed by 7 bases and J by 5 bases, leaving 9 bases between them. The CDR3 contains 12 residues. CDR3 amino acids: CASTLGHNEQFF. In nucleotides, the CDR3 is TGTGCCAGTACACTAGGCCACAATGAGCAGTTCTTC.

The chain combines TRBV7-3 with TRBJ2-1, with D hard to call. The CDR3 totals 13 residues. Germline lookup yields CDR1 SGHTA and CDR2 FQGTGA. Trimming removed 2 bases from V and 5 bases from J, with 7 bases in between. CDR3 nucleotides: TGTGCCAGCAGCTTAGCGGCCAACAATGAGCAGTTCTTC. Its protein is CASSLAANNEQFF.

The V gene is TRBV30, the J gene TRBJ1-2; TRBD1 agrees at 9 bases. The CDR3 spans 18 residues. With 5 bases clipped from V and 3 bases from J, the junction kept 19 bases outside the gene matches. CDR1 is GTSNPN, CDR2 SVGIG, per germline (reference sequence). This CDR3 is CAWDRTGVVSGGDYGYTF. In nucleotides, the CDR3 is TGTGCCTGGGATCGGACAGGGGTCGTTTCAGGCGGGGACTATGGCTACACCTTC.

V gene TRBV5-1 combines with J gene TRBJ2-1; D perhaps matches TRBD2 (6 bases). Germline-derived CDR1 and CDR2 are SGHRS and YFSETQ. The V end was cut by 0 bases, the J end by 0 bases, with 16 bases between. The CDR3 extends over 18 amino acids. CDR3 in DNA: TGCGCCAGCAGCTTGGCCGGTAGCGGAGCACGCTCCTACAATGAGCAGTTCTTC. Encoded protein: CASSLAGSGARSYNEQFF.

The rearrangement joins TRBV7-2 to TRBJ2-1, with TRBD2 identical over 10 bases. The V gene's germline CDR1 is SGHTA and CDR2 FQGNSA. The CDR3 sequence is 15 residues long. The V gene end was trimmed by 9 bases and the J gene end by 5 bases; junction bases not matched to a gene: 10. CDR3 loop: CASDPGTSVHNEQFF. CDR3 coding DNA: TGTGCCAGTGACCCCGGGACTAGCGTGCACAATGAGCAGTTCTTC.

The chain links TRBV2 to TRBJ2-5; a weak D match, TRBD2 (5 bases). Between the trimmed V and J ends, which lost 8 bases and 5 bases, there was a span of 15 bases. The CDR3 totals 13 residues. Germline CDR1 and CDR2: SNHLY and FYNNEI. The CDR3 DNA sequence: TGTGCCAGCGAGGAGGTGGGAACCGAGACCCAGTACTTC. As protein: CASEEVGTETQYF.

This rearrangement joins TRBV27 to TRBJ2-1, with D possibly being TRBD1 or TRBD2 (5 bases each). Germline V gives CDR1 MNHEY, CDR2 SMNVEV (reference sequence). V shed 3 bases and J shed 5 bases, with 8 bases lying between them. This CDR3 is 13 amino acids long. Written as DNA, the CDR3 is TGTGCCAGCAGTTTGTCGGGACACAATGAGCAGTTCTTC. The encoded protein is CASSLSGHNEQFF.

This chain connects TRBV5-6 to TRBJ1-2; no reliable D call. Germline assignment: CDR1 SGHDT and CDR2 YYEEEE. This CDR3 contains 17 residues. V gave up 0 bases and J gave up 0 bases, with 15 bases separating them. As DNA, the CDR3 is TGTGCCAGCAGCTTGGGAAGAGGGCTCGGAGCTAACTATGGCTACACCTTC. This sequence encodes CASSLGRGLGANYGYTF. Based on the CDR3 plus reference TRBV5-6 and TRBJ1-2, the full variable domain is DAGVTQSPTHLIKTRGQQVTLRCSPKSGHDTVSWYQQALGQGPQFIFQYYEEEERQRGNFPDRFSGHQFPNYSSELNVNALLLGDSALYLCASSLGRGLGANYGYTFGSGTRLTVV.

J is TRBJ2-7 and V is TRBV7-8; 10 bases agree with TRBD1. The CDR3 spans 14 residues. The germline V gene encodes CDR1 SGHVS and CDR2 FQNEAQ. V trimming: 5 bases; J trimming: 3 bases; junction bases outside the gene matches: 4. CDR3 sequence reads: CASSPGQGDYEQYF. The CDR3, as DNA: TGTGCCAGCAGCCCCGGACAGGGGGACTACGAGCAGTACTTC. The complete variable domain, with remaining parts taken from reference TRBV7-8 and TRBJ2-7, reads GAGVSQSPRYKVAKRGQDVALRCDPISGHVSLFWYQQALGQGPEFLTYFQNEAQLDKSGLPSDRFFAERPEGSVSTLKIQRTQQEDSAVYLCASSPGQGDYEQYFGPGTRLTVT.

CDR3 sequence reads: CASSQERGGPYEQYF. CDR3 DNA: TGCGCCAGCAGCCAAGAACGGGGGGGCCCCTACGAGCAGTACTTC. The chain carries TRBV4-1 and TRBJ2-7, with 8 nucleotides matching TRBD2. V lost 0 bases, J lost 2 bases, and 3 bases stayed unmatched. Germline CDR1 MGHRA, CDR2 YSYEKL. There are 15 residues in the CDR3.

This chain links TRBV19 with TRBJ2-5; TRBD2 might be the D (6 bases). The CDR3 covers 13 residues. Germline-derived CDR1 and CDR2 are LNHDA and SQIVND (reference sequence). V was pared by 3 bases and J by 5 bases, with 10 bases between. This CDR3 is CASSMTSWETQYF. CDR3 nucleotides: TGTGCCAGTAGTATGACTAGTTGGGAGACCCAGTACTTC.

This rearrangement joins TRBV7-2 to TRBJ2-3, with 7 bases lining up with TRBD1. The CDR3 runs to 15 residues. The ends lost 1 base at V and 1 base at J; junction bases unmatched: 2. Per germline, CDR1 SGHTA and CDR2 FQGNSA. In DNA, the CDR3 is TGTGCCAGCAGCTTAGACAGGGGCGGCACAGATACGCAGTATTTT. This encodes CASSLDRGGTDTQYF.

The chain links TRBV6-5 to TRBJ1-1, with D possibly matching TRBD1 (6 bases). The length of the CDR3 is 13 residues. Trimming cost V 6 bases and J 5 bases, with 13 bases left between them. CDR1 is MNHEY and CDR2 is SVGAGI in the germline V gene. CDR3 nucleotides: TGTGCCAGCAGCTCCCTCAGGGGAACTGAAGCTTTCTTT. It translates to CASSSLRGTEAFF.

This clone showed up just once. The chain uses TRBV30 and TRBJ1-3; no clear D gene. Germline values: CDR1 GTSNPN, CDR2 SVGIG (reference sequence). The V end lost 5 bases, the J end lost 0 bases, and 11 bases lay between the germline ends. This CDR3 spans 14 amino acids. The CDR3 nucleotides read TGTGCCTGGGGAGGTAGTTTCTCTGGAAACACCATATATTTT. Residues: CAWGGSFSGNTIYF.

The chain combines TRBV4-1 with TRBJ2-7; D gene ambiguous. This CDR3 has 15 amino acids. V shed 3 bases and J shed 2 bases, with 14 bases lying between them. Germline assignment: CDR1 MGHRA and CDR2 YSYEKL. The CDR3 sequence: CASSQGSGGTYEQYF. The CDR3, as DNA: TGCGCCAGCAGCCAGGGGTCCGGCGGAACCTACGAGCAGTACTTC.

The CDR3 DNA reads TGCGCCAGCAGCTCTAGCGAAGAGACCCAGTACTTC. It encodes CASSSSEETQYF. V usage is TRBV5-1 and J usage is TRBJ2-5; possible D gene TRBD2, 6 bases. Germline V lookup: CDR1 SGHRS, CDR2 YFSETQ. This CDR3 contains 12 residues. V lost 3 bases and J lost 3, with 6 bases in between.

The V call is TRBV4-3, the J call TRBJ2-1; TRBD2 matches at 10 bases. Trimming at V came to 0 bases and at J to 0 bases, leaving 8 bases not matched to a gene. Germline V gives CDR1 LGHNA, CDR2 YSLEER. The CDR3 spans 19 residues. The CDR3 DNA is TGCGCCAGCAGCCAAGATTTCGGACTAGCGGTAGGCTCCTACAATGAGCAGTTCTTC. This translates into CASSQDFGLAVGSYNEQFF.

The chain uses TRBV7-9 and TRBJ1-1; 9 nucleotides align to TRBD1. J gave up 6 bases and V 5 bases, and 13 bases lay outside the gene matches. Germline CDR1 SEHNR, CDR2 FQNEAQ (reference sequence). The CDR3 has 16 residues. The CDR3 loop reads CASSARTGEGLAEAFF. In nucleotides, the CDR3 is TGTGCCAGCAGCGCTAGGACAGGGGAAGGTCTCGCTGAAGCTTTCTTT.

The chain carries TRBV6-5 and TRBJ2-7; TRBD1 matches 8 bases. V trimming: 7 bases; J trimming: 2 bases; junction bases outside the gene matches: 10. The CDR3 is made up of 15 amino acids. Looked up from germline, CDR1 is MNHEY and CDR2 is SVGAGI. CDR3 in amino acids: CASIQGAGGPYEQYF. The CDR3 DNA sequence: TGTGCCAGCATCCAGGGGGCAGGGGGCCCCTACGAGCAGTACTTC.

The rearrangement uses TRBV4-3 and TRBJ2-7; TRBD2 might be the D (5 bases). Trimming took off 0 bases at V and 3 bases at J, with 9 bases between the two ends. Germline loops: CDR1 LGHNA, CDR2 YSLEER. This CDR3 is 14 amino acids long. The CDR3 spells CASSQDLGSYEQYF. As DNA, the CDR3 is TGCGCCAGCAGCCAAGATTTAGGGAGCTACGAGCAGTACTTC.

The V call is TRBV30, the J call TRBJ2-3; D unclear. CDR3 length: 14 amino acids. Trimming took off 1 base at V and 0 bases at J, with 8 bases between the two ends. From germline, CDR1 is GTSNPN and CDR2 SVGIG (reference sequence). The CDR3 protein is CAWSGGTSTDTQYF. The CDR3 DNA is TGTGCCTGGAGTGGAGGCACTAGCACAGATACGCAGTATTTT.

This rearrangement joins TRBV19 to TRBJ1-6; D ambiguous. Germline V gives CDR1 LNHDA, CDR2 SQIVND (reference sequence). CDR3 length: 14 amino acids. Trimming removed 1 base at V and 6 bases at J, with 7 bases between. The CDR3 coding sequence is TGTGCCAGTAGTATAGCAGGAATTAATTCACCCCTCCACTTT. Protein product: CASSIAGINSPLHF.

J is TRBJ1-1 and V is TRBV14, with D tentatively TRBD1 (6 bases). This CDR3 is built from 13 residues. Trimming cost V 1 base and J 5 bases, with 8 bases left between them. Germline V gives CDR1 SGHDN, CDR2 FVKESK. Here the CDR3 DNA reads TGTGCCAGCAGCCAAGTAGGGGGGACTGAAGCTTTCTTT. Translating it yields CASSQVGGTEAFF. The full variable domain, its missing parts supplied by reference TRBV14 and TRBJ1-1, is EAGVTQFPSHSVIEKGQTVTLRCDPISGHDNLYWYRRVMGKEIKFLLHFVKESKQDESGMPNNRFLAERTGGTYSTLKVQPAELEDSGVYFCASSQVGGTEAFFGQGTRLTVV.

The chain couples TRBV10-2 to TRBJ2-1; possibly TRBD2 for D (6 bases). The CDR3 loop spans 15 amino acids. Trimming pared 4 bases from V and 5 bases from J, leaving 15 bases between. CDR1 WSHSY and CDR2 SAAADI come from the germline V gene. CDR3 nucleotide sequence: TGCGCCAGCAGTGGGGACGGAGCGGGTGACAATGAGCAGTTCTTC. As protein: CASSGDGAGDNEQFF.

The rearrangement links TRBV6-5 to TRBJ2-7, with D hard to call. This CDR3 comprises 15 residues. The V gene lost 0 bases and the J gene lost 5 bases, with 14 bases spanning the gap. From germline, CDR1 is MNHEY and CDR2 SVGAGI. For the CDR3, the DNA is TGTGCCAGCAGTTACTCGTTCAAAGGATTCCACGAGCAGTACTTC. Its protein is CASSYSFKGFHEQYF.